This T cell receptor (beta chain) was sequenced in a study of response to subunit inactivated influenza vaccine. General study findings and limits: Seasonal influenza vaccination, on each occasion, was suggested by the authors to recruit few new T cells.

Comment on this clonotype: Its matching antigen is unknown.

One entry per CDR3 protein results from TCRdb running MiXCR on the RT-PCR reads. The table includes over 800,000 distinct CDR3 sequences, roughly 20% detected once. The ends were cut back, 7 bases at V and 9 bases at J, with 13 bases in the middle. CDR1 and CDR2 from the germline V gene are MNHEY and SVGEGT. The CDR3 loop spans 12 amino acids. Sequenced here: PBMCs from blood, sampled around 5 days after vaccination. The chain carries TRBV6-2 or TRBV6-3 and TRBJ2-1; unclear D gene. The receptor's source is a man between 45 and 60 years old who received an inactivated influenza vaccine. The CDR3 nucleotides are TGTGCCAGCACCTACTCGAGTGGTGAGCAGTTCTTC. Protein product: CASTYSSGEQFF.